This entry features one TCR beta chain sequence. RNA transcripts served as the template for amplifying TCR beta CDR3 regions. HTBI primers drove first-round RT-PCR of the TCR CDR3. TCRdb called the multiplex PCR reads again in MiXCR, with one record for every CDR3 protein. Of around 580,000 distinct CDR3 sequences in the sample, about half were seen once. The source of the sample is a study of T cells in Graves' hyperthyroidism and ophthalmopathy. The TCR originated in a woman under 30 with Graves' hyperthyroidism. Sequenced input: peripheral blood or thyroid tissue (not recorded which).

The CDR3 is CATSGWEYTEAFF. CDR3 nucleotide sequence: TGTGCCACCAGTGGGTGGGAGTACACTGAAGCTTTCTTT. This chain connects TRBV24-1 to TRBJ1-1; D ambiguous. The CDR3 consists of 13 residues. Trimming stripped 5 bases from V and 3 bases from J, with 9 bases between. Germline V CDR1 and CDR2: KGHDR, SFDVKD.